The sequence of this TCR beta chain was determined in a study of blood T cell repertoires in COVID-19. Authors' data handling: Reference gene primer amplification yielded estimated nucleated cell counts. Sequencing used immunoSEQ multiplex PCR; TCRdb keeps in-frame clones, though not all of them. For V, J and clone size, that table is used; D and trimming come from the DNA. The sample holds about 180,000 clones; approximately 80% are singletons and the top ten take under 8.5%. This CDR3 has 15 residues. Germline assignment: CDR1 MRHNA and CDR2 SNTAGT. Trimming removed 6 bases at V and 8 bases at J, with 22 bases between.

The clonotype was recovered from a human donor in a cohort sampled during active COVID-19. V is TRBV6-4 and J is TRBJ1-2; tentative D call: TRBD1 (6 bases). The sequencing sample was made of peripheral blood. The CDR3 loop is CASSPARWDNEGYTF. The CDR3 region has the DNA TGTGCCAGCAGCCCAGCAAGGTGGGACAACGAGGGCTACACCTTC.